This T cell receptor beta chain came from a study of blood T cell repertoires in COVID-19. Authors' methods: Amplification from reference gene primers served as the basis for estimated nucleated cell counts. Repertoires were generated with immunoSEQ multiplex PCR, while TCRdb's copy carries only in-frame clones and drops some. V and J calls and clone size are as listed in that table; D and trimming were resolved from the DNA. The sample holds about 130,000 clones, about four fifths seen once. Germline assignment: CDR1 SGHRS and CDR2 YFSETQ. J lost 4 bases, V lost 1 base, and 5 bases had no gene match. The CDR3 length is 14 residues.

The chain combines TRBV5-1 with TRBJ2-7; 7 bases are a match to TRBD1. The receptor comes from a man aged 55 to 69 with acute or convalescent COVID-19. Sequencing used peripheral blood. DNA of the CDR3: TGCGCCAGCAGCTTGCACAGGGGACAATACGAGCAGTACTTC. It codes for CASSLHRGQYEQYF.